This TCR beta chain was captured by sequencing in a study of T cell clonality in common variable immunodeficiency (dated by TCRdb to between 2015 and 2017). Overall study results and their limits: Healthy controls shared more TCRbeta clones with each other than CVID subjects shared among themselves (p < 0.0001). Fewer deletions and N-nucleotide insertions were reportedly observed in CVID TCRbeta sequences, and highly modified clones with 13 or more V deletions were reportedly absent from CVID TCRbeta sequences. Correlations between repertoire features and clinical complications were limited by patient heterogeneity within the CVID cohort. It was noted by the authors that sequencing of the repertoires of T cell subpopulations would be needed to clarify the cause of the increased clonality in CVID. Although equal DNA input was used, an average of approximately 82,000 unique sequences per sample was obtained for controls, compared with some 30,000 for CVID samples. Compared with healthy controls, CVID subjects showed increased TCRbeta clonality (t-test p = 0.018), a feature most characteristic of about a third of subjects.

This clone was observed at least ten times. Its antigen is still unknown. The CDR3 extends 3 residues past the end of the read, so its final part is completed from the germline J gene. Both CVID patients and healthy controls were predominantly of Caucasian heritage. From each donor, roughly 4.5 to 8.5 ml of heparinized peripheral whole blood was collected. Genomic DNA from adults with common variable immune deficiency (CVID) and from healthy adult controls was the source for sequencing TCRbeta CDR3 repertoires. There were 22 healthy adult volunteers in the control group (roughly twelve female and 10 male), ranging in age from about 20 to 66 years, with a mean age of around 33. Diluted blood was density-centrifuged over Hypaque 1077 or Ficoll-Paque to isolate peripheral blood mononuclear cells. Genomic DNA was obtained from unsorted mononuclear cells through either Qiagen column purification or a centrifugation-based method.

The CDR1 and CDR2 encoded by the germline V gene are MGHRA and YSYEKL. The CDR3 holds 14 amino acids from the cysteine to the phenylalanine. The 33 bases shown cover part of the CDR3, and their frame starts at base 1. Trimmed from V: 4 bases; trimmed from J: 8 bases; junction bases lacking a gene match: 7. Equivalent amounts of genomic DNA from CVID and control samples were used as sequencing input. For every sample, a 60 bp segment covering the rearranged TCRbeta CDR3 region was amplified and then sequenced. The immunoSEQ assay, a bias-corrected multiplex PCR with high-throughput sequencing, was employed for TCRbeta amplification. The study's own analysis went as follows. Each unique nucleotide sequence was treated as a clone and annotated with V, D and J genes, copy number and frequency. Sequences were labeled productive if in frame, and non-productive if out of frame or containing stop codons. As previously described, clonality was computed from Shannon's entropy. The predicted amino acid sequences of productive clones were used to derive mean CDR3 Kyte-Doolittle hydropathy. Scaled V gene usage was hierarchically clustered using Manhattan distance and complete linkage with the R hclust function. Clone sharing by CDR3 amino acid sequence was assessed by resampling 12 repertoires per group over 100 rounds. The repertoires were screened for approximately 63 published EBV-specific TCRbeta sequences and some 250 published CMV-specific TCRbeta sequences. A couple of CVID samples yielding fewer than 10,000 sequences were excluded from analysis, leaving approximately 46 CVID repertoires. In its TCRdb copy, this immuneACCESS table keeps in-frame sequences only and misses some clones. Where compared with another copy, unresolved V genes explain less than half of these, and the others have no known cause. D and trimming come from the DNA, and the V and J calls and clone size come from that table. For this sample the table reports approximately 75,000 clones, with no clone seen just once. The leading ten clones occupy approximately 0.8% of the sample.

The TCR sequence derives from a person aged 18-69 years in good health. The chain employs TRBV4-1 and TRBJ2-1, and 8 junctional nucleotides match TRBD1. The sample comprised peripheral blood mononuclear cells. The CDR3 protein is CASSRLTGVDEQFF. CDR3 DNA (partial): TGCGCCAGCAGCCGGCTGACAGGGGTCGATGAG.